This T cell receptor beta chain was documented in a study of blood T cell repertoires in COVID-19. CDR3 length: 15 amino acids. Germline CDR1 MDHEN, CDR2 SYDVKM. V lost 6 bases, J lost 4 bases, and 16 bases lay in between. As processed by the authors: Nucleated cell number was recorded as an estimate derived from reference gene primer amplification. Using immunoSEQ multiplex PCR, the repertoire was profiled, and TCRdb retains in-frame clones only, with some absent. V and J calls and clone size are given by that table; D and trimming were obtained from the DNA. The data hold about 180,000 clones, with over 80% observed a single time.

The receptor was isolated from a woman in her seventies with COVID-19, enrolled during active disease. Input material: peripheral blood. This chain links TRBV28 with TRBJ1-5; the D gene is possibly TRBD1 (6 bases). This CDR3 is CASRRYRVGNQPQHF. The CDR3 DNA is TGTGCCAGCAGAAGATACAGGGTGGGGAATCAGCCCCAGCATTTT.